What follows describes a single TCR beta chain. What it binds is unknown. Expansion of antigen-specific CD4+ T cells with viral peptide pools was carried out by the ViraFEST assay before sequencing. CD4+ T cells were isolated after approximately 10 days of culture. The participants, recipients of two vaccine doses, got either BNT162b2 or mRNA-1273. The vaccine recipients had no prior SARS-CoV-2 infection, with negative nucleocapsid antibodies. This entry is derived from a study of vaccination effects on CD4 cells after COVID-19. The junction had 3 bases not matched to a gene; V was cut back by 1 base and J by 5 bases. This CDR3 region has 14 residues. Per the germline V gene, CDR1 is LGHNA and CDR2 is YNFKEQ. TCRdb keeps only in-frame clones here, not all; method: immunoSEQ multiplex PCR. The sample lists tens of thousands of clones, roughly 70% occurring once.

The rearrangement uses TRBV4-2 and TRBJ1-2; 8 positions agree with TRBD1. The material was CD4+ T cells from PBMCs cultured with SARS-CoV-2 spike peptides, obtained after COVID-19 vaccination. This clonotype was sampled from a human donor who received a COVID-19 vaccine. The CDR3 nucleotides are TGTGCCAGCAGCCAAGCTACAGGGGGATATGGCTACACCTTC. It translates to CASSQATGGYGYTF.